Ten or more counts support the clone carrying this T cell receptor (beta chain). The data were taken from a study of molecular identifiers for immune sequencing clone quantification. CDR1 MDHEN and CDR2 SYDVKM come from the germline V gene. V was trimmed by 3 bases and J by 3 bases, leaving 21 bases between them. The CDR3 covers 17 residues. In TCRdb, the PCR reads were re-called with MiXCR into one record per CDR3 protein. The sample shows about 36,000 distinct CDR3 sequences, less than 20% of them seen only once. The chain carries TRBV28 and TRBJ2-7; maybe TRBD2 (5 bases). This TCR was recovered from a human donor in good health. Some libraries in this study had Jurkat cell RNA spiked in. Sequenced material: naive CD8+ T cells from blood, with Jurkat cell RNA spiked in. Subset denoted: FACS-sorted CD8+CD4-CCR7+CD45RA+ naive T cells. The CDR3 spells CASSFEDLGRALYEQYF. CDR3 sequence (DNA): TGTGCCAGCAGTTTCGAGGATTTAGGGCGGGCCCTCTACGAGCAGTACTTC.